The 10 T cell receptor beta chains given below trace back to one sample, sequenced in a study of cytomegalovirus exposure and HLA in healthy donors. Researchers ran the PCR with 60 Vbeta and 13 Jbeta primers. TCRdb's table, derived via immunoSEQ multiplex PCR, lists solely in-frame clones and lacks some. The sample lists hundreds of thousands of clones; 76% were seen once. Sequenced: PBMCs. These receptors were obtained from a man aged 18 to 30 in good health and CMV-seronegative.

The rearrangement uses TRBV2 and TRBJ1-2, with 9 bases lining up with TRBD1. The germline V gene has CDR1 SNHLY and CDR2 FYNNEI. The CDR3 contains 15 residues. The V gene end was trimmed by 4 bases and the J gene end by 4 bases; junction bases not matched to a gene: 7. The CDR3 DNA is TGTGCCAGCAGTGGCGGACAGGGGCTAACCTATGGCTACACCTTC. Translating gives CASSGGQGLTYGYTF.

This rearrangement joins TRBV6-5 to TRBJ2-3, with a weak D call TRBD2 (6 bases). The CDR3 has 13 amino acids. Germline V gene sequence: CDR1 MNHEY, CDR2 SVGAGI. Trimming left V 5 bases short and J 3 bases short, with 9 bases between. CDR3 in amino acids: CASSRGVTDTQYF. The CDR3 DNA sequence: TGTGCCAGCAGTCGCGGGGTTACAGATACGCAGTATTTT.

The rearrangement links TRBV5-1 to TRBJ2-6, with TRBD1 identical over 8 bases. Germline CDR1 reads SGHRS; CDR2 reads YFSETQ. Trimming at V came to 4 bases and at J to 0 bases, leaving 6 bases not matched to a gene. The CDR3 contains 17 residues. CDR3 region: CASSPDRVGSGANVLTF. The CDR3 bases are TGCGCCAGCAGCCCGGACAGGGTAGGCTCTGGGGCCAACGTCCTGACTTTC.

The J gene is TRBJ2-5, the V gene TRBV7-8, with D maybe TRBD1 (5 bases). Gene TRBJ2-7 matches the end of the DNA better, so the J call may be wrong. The germline V gene encodes CDR1 SGHVS and CDR2 FQNEAQ. CDR3 size: 14 residues. CDR3 coding DNA: TGTGCCAGTAGGTTGACAGCAGGCTACTACGAGCAGTACTTC. As protein: CASRLTAGYYEQYF.

This chain links TRBV28 with TRBJ1-4; no firm D call. Germline assignment: CDR1 MDHEN and CDR2 SYDVKM. Trimming took 4 bases from V and 2 from J, leaving 11 bases between them. The CDR3 totals 15 residues. The chain's CDR3 is CASSSPEATNEKLFF. In DNA form, the CDR3 reads TGTGCCAGCAGTTCCCCGGAGGCGACTAATGAAAAACTGTTTTTT.

V usage is TRBV6-5 and J usage is TRBJ2-7; perhaps TRBD1 as D (6 bases). Germline-derived CDR1 and CDR2 are MNHEY and SVGAGI. This CDR3 has 13 residues. Deletions cut 4 bases from V and 1 base from J, with 8 bases between. DNA for the CDR3: TGTGCCAGCAGTTCCAGGGGTTCCTACGAGCAGTACTTC. This sequence encodes CASSSRGSYEQYF.

The chain has TRBV7-9 and TRBJ2-1, with D perhaps TRBD2 (5 bases). CDR1 and CDR2 from the germline V gene are SEHNR and FQNEAQ (reference sequence). V gave up 1 base and J gave up 6 bases, with 25 bases separating them. The CDR3 is 19 residues long. The CDR3 protein is CASSLVSWYYSSAPNEQFF. The CDR3 nucleotides read TGTGCCAGCAGCTTAGTTAGCTGGTATTATAGTAGCGCCCCCAATGAGCAGTTCTTC.

The chain has TRBV7-9 and TRBJ1-4; D not certain. This CDR3 has 13 residues. Deletions cut 5 bases from V and 12 bases from J, with 16 bases between. CDR1 and CDR2 (germline): SEHNR, FQNEAQ (reference sequence). This CDR3 is CASSPLGFEELFF. The CDR3 coding sequence is TGTGCCAGCAGCCCCCTTGGGTTTGAGGAACTGTTTTTT.

The chain is built from TRBV2 and TRBJ2-3; 7 positions match TRBD2. The CDR3 runs 14 residues. Trimming removed 3 bases from V and 5 bases from J; junction bases left unmatched: 5. Per germline, CDR1 SNHLY and CDR2 FYNNEI. The CDR3 sequence is CASSEGVAGDTQYF. DNA for the CDR3: TGTGCCAGCAGTGAGGGGGTAGCGGGAGATACGCAGTATTTT.

The gene calls are TRBV5-4 and TRBJ2-5; 8 bases align to TRBD2. Germline trimming cut 0 bases from V and 0 bases from J; bases unmatched to any gene: 4. The CDR3 totals 16 residues. Germline V gives CDR1 SGHNT, CDR2 YYREEE (reference sequence). The CDR3 spells CASSLAASGYQETQYF. The CDR3 DNA follows: TGTGCCAGCAGCTTGGCGGCTAGCGGGTACCAAGAGACCCAGTACTTC. Supplemented by reference TRBV5-4 and TRBJ2-5, the full variable domain reads ETGVTQSPTHLIKTRGQQVTLRCSSQSGHNTVSWYQQALGQGPQFIFQYYREEENGRGNFPPRFSGLQFPNYSSELNVNALELDDSALYLCASSLAASGYQETQYFGPGTRLLVL.